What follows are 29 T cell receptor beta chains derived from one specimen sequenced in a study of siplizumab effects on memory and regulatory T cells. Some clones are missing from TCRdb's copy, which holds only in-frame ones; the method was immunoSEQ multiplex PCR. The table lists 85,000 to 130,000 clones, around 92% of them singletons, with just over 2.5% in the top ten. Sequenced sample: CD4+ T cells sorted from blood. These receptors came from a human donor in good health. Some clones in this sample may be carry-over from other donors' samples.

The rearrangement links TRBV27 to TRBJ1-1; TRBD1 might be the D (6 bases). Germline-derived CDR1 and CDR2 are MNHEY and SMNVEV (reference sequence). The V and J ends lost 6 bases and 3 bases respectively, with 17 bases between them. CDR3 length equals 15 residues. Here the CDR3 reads CASRDLGGDDTEAFF. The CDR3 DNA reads TGTGCCAGCAGGGATTTGGGGGGCGATGACACTGAAGCTTTCTTT.

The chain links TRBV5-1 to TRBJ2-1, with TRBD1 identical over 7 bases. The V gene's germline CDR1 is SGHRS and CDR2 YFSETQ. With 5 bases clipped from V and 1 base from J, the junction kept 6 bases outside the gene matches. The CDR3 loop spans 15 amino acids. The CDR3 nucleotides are TGCGCCAGCAGGCCGACAGGGAGATCCTACAATGAGCAGTTCTTC. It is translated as CASRPTGRSYNEQFF.

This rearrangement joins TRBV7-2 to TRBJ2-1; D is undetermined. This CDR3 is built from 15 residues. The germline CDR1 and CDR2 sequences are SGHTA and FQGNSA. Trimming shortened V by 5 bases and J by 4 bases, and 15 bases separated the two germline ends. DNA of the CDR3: TGTGCCAGCAGCATACAAAATACTGGTTACAATGAGCAGTTCTTC. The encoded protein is CASSIQNTGYNEQFF.

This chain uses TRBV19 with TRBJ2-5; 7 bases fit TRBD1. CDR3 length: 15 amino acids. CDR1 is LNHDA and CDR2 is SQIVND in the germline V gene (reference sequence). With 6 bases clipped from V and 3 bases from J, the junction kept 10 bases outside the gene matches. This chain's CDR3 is CASSPSDRWKETQYF. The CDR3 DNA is TGTGCCAGTAGCCCCTCGGACAGGTGGAAAGAGACCCAGTACTTC. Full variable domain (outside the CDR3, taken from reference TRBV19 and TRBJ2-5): DGGITQSPKYLFRKEGQNVTLSCEQNLNHDAMYWYRQDPGQGLRLIYYSQIVNDFQKGDIAEGYSVSREKKESFPLTVTSAQKNPTAFYLCASSPSDRWKETQYFGPGTRLLVL.

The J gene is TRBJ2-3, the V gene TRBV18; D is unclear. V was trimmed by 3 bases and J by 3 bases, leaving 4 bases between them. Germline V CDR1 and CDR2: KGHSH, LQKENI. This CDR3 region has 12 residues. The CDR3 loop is CASSPVTDTQYF. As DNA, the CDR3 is TGTGCCAGCTCACCGGTTACAGATACGCAGTATTTT.

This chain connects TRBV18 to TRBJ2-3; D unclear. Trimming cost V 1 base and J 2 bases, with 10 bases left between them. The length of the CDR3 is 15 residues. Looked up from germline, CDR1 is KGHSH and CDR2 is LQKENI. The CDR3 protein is CASSPQAATTDTQYF. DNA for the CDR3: TGTGCCAGCTCACCACAAGCAGCCACCACAGATACGCAGTATTTT.

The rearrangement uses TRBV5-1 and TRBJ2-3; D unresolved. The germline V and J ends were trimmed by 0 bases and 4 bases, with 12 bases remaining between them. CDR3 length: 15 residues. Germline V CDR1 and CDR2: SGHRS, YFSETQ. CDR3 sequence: CASSLDVGSSDTQYF. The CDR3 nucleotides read TGCGCCAGCAGCTTGGATGTAGGGTCTTCAGATACGCAGTATTTT.

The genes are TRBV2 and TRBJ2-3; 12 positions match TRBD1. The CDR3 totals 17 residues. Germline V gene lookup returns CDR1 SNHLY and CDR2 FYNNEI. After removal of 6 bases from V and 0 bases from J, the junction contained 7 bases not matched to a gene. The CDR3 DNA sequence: TGTGCCAGCAGCACTGGGACAGGGGGCGGCAGCACAGATACGCAGTATTTT. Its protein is CASSTGTGGGSTDTQYF. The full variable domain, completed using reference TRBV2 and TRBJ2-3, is EPEVTQTPSHQVTQMGQEVILRCVPISNHLYFYWYRQILGQKVEFLVSFYNNEISEKSEIFDDQFSVERPDGSNFTLKIRSTKLEDSAMYFCASSTGTGGGSTDTQYFGPGTRLTVL.

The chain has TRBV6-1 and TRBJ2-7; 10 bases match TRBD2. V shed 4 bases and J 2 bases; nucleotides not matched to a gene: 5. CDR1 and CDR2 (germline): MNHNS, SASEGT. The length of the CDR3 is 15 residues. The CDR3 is CASSATSGSTYEQYF. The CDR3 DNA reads TGTGCCAGCAGTGCGACTAGCGGGTCGACCTACGAGCAGTACTTC.

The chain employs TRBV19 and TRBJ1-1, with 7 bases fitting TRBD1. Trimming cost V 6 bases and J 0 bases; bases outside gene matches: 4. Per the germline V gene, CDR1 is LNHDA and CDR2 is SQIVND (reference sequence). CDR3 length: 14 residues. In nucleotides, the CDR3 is TGTGCCAGTAGATCGGACAGGTTGAACACTGAAGCTTTCTTT. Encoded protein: CASRSDRLNTEAFF.

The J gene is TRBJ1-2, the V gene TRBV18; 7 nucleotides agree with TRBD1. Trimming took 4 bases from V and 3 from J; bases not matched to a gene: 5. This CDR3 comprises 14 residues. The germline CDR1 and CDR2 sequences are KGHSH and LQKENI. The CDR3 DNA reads TGTGCCAGCTCACGACAGGGCGTTCACTATGGCTACACCTTC. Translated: CASSRQGVHYGYTF. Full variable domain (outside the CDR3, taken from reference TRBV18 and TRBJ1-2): NAGVMQNPRHLVRRRGQEARLRCSPMKGHSHVYWYRQLPEEGLKFMVYLQKENIIDESGMPKERFSAEFPKEGPSILRIQQVVRGDSAAYFCASSRQGVHYGYTFGSGTRLTVV.

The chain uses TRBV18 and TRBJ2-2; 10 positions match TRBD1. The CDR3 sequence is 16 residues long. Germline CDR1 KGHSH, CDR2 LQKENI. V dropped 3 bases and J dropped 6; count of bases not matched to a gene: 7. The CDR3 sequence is CASSPPGQGMSGELFF. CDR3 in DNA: TGTGCCAGCTCACCTCCGGGACAGGGGATGTCCGGGGAGCTGTTTTTT.

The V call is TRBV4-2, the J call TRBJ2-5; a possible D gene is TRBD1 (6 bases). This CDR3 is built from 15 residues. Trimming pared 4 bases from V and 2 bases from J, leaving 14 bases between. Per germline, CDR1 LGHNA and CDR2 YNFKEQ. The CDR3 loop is CASSPLGGGQETQYF. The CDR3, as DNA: TGTGCCAGCAGCCCGCTTGGGGGCGGTCAAGAGACCCAGTACTTC.

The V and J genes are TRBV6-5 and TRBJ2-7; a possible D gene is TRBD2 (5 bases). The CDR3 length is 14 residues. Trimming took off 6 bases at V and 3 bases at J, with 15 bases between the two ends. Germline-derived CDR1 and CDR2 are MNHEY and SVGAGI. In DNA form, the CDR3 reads TGTGCCAGCAGACGGACTGGCAAAGTCTACGAGCAGTACTTC. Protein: CASRRTGKVYEQYF.

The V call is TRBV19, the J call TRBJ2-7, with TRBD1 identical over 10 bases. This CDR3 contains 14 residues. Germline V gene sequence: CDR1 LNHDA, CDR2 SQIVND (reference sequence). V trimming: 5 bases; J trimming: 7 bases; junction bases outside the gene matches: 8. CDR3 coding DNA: TGTGCCAGTAGTCCCCGGGACAGGGGTATGGAGCAGTACTTC. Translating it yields CASSPRDRGMEQYF.

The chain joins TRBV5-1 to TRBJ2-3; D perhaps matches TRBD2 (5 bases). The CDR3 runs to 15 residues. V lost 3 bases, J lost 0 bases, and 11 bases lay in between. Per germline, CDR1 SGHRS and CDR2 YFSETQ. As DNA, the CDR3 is TGCGCCAGCAGCTCCCCCGGGGAAAGCACAGATACGCAGTATTTT. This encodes CASSSPGESTDTQYF.

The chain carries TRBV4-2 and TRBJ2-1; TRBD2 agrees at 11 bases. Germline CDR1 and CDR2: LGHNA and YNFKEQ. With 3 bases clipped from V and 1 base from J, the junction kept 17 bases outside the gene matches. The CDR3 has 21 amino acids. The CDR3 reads CASSHDFRVSGRARSYNEQFF. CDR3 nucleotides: TGTGCCAGCAGCCACGATTTTCGGGTTAGCGGGAGGGCCAGGTCCTACAATGAGCAGTTCTTC.

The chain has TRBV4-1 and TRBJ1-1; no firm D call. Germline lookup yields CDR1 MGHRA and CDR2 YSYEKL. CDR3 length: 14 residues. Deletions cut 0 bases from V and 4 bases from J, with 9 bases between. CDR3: CASSQDEGSTEAFF. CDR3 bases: TGCGCCAGCAGCCAAGATGAGGGATCCACTGAAGCTTTCTTT.

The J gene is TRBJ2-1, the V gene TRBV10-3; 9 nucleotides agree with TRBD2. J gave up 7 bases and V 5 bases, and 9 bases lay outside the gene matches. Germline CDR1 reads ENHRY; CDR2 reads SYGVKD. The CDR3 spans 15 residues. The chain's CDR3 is CAISPSGTFLNEQFF. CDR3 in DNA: TGTGCCATCAGTCCTAGCGGGACCTTCCTAAATGAGCAGTTCTTC.

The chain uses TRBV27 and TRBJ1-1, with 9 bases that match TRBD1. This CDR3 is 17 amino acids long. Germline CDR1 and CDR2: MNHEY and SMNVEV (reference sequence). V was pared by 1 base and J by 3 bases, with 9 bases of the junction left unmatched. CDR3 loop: CASSLYSQGARDTEAFF. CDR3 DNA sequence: TGTGCCAGCAGTTTATATTCACAGGGGGCTAGGGACACTGAAGCTTTCTTT.

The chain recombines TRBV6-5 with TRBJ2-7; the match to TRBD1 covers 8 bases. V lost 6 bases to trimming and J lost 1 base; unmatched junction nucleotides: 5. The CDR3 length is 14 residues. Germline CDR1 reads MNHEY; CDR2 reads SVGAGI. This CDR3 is CASRDWDRSYEQYF. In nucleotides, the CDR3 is TGTGCCAGCAGAGATTGGGACAGGTCCTACGAGCAGTACTTC.

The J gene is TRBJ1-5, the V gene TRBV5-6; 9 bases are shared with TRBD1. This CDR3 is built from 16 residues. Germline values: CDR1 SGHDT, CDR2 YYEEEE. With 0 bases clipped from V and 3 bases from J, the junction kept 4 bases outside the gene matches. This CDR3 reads CASSLGGTGLNQPQHF. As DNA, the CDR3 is TGTGCCAGCAGCTTGGGGGGGACAGGGCTCAATCAGCCCCAGCATTTT.

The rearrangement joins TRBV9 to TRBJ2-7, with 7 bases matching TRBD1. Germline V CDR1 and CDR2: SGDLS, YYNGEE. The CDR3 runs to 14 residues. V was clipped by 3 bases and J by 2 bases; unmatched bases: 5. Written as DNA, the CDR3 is TGTGCCAGCAGCGCAACCGGGACAGCCTACGAGCAGTACTTC. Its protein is CASSATGTAYEQYF. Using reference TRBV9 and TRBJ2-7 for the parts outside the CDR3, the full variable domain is DSGVTQTPKHLITATGQRVTLRCSPRSGDLSVYWYQQSLDQGLQFLIQYYNGEERAKGNILERFSAQQFPDLHSELNLSSLELGDSALYFCASSATGTAYEQYFGPGTRLTVT.

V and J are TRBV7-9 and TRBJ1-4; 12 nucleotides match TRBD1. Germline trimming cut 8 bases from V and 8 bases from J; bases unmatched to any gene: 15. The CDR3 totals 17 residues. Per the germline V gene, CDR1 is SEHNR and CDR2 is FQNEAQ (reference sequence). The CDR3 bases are TGTGCCAGCCGAAAATCCGGGACAGGGGGCATTCGAGAAAAACTGTTTTTT. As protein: CASRKSGTGGIREKLFF.

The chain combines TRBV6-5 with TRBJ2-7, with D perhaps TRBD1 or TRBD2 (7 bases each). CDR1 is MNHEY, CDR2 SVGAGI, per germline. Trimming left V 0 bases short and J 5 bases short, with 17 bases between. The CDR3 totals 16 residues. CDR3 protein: CASSYSIQGGFHEQYF. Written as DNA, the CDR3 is TGTGCCAGCAGTTACTCGATTCAGGGGGGGTTCCACGAGCAGTACTTC.

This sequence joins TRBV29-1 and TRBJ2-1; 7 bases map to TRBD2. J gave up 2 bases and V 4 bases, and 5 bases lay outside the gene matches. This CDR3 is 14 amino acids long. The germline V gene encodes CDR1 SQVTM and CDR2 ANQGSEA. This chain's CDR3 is CSVVRLAAYNEQFF. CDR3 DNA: TGCAGCGTTGTTAGGCTAGCGGCCTACAATGAGCAGTTCTTC.

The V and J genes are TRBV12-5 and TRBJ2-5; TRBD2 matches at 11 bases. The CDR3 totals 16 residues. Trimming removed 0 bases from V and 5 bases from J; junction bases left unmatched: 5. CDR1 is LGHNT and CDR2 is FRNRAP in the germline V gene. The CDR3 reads CASGLVLAGVGETQYF. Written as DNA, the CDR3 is TGTGCTAGTGGTTTGGTACTAGCGGGAGTAGGGGAGACCCAGTACTTC. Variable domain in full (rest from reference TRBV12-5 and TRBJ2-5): DARVTQTPRHKVTEMGQEVTMRCQPILGHNTVFWYRQTMMQGLELLAYFRNRAPLDDSGMPKDRFSAEMPDATLATLKIQPSEPRDSAVYFCASGLVLAGVGETQYFGPGTRLLVL.

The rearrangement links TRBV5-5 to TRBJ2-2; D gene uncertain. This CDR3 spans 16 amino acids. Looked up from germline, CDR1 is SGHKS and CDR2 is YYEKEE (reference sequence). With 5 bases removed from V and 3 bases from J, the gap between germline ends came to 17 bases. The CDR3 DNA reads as TGTGCCAGCAGGCTGGAGTGGAGCGCTGACACCGGGGAGCTGTTTTTT. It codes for CASRLEWSADTGELFF. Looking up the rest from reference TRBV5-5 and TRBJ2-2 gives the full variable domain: DAGVTQSPTHLIKTRGQQVTLRCSPISGHKSVSWYQQVLGQGPQFIFQYYEKEERGRGNFPDRFSARQFPNYSSELNVNALLLGDSALYLCASRLEWSADTGELFFGEGSRLTVL.

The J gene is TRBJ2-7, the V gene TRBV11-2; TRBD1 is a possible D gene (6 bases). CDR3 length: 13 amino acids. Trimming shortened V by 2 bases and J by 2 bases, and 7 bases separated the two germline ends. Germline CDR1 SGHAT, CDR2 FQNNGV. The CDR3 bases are TGTGCCAGCAGCTTACAGGGGACCTACGAGCAGTACTTC. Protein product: CASSLQGTYEQYF.